The 30 T cell receptor beta chains below all came from one sample that was sequenced in a study of long-term antiretroviral therapy in people with HIV. Assay version v3.0 of immunoSEQ was used, and it was run at survey level. The protocol was immunoSEQ multiplex PCR, while the TCRdb copy is restricted to in-frame clones and leaves out a portion. The data contain roughly 40,000 clones, 85% to 95% of them singletons. The material sequenced was unsorted PBMCs, taken just over 9 years after starting antiretroviral therapy. These receptors all come from a man aged 30 to 39 with HIV.

The chain uses TRBV10-3 and TRBJ1-1; D is perhaps TRBD1 (6 bases). The CDR3 extends over 15 amino acids. Trimming took 2 bases from V and 1 from J, leaving 11 bases between them. Germline CDR1 and CDR2: ENHRY and SYGVKD. DNA for the CDR3: TGTGCCATCAGTGAGGGGGGCGGGCGGAACACTGAAGCTTTCTTT. Its translation is CAISEGGGRNTEAFF.

For the CDR3, the DNA is TGTGCCAGCAGTCGGACAGGGTCTACCGGGGAGCTGTTTTTT. Residues: CASSRTGSTGELFF. This rearrangement joins TRBV6-4 to TRBJ2-2; TRBD1 aligns across 8 bases. CDR1 MRHNA and CDR2 SNTAGT come from the germline V gene. This CDR3 is built from 14 residues. V was pared by 5 bases and J by 5 bases, with 4 bases of the junction left unmatched.

The J gene is TRBJ1-2, the V gene TRBV10-3; unclear D gene. Trimming took 11 bases from V and 4 from J, leaving 17 bases between them. Germline V gene sequence: CDR1 ENHRY, CDR2 SYGVKD. The CDR3 has 13 amino acids. CDR3 loop: CASRDQAAYGYTF. CDR3 in DNA: TGTGCCTCAAGAGACCAGGCGGCCTATGGCTACACCTTC.

V and J are TRBV6-5 and TRBJ2-1; 7 positions match TRBD2. The CDR3 loop spans 13 amino acids. Germline assignment: CDR1 MNHEY and CDR2 SVGAGI. V gave up 8 bases and J gave up 5 bases; unmatched junction bases: 6. The CDR3 is CASALAENNEQFF. The CDR3 region has the DNA TGTGCCAGCGCCCTAGCGGAAAACAATGAGCAGTTCTTC.

This clone was picked up one time. The rearrangement joins TRBV28 to TRBJ2-1, with 11 bases matching TRBD2. The ends lost 6 bases at V and 3 bases at J; junction bases unmatched: 4. The length of the CDR3 is 15 residues. The germline V gene encodes CDR1 MDHEN and CDR2 SYDVKM. The CDR3 nucleotides read TGTGCCAGCAGAGCCGGGACTAGCGGCTACAATGAGCAGTTCTTC. Translated, it gives CASRAGTSGYNEQFF.

This chain uses TRBV27 with TRBJ1-6; 8 bases align to TRBD1. CDR3 length: 14 residues. J gave up 10 bases and V 7 bases, and 9 bases lay outside the gene matches. CDR1 and CDR2 (germline): MNHEY, SMNVEV (reference sequence). CDR3 sequence reads: CASTRQGPESPLHF. CDR3 bases: TGTGCCAGCACCAGACAGGGGCCAGAATCACCCCTCCACTTT.

The chain recombines TRBV28 with TRBJ2-2, with 8 positions matching TRBD1. V lost 7 bases to trimming and J lost 7 bases; unmatched junction nucleotides: 5. The CDR3 sequence is 13 residues long. Germline CDR1 MDHEN, CDR2 SYDVKM. CDR3 sequence: CASMTGDIGELFF. CDR3 DNA: TGTGCCAGCATGACAGGGGACATCGGGGAGCTGTTTTTT.

The V and J genes are TRBV15 and TRBJ1-1; 10 bases map to TRBD1. The CDR3 has 18 amino acids. V was clipped by 5 bases and J by 5 bases; unmatched bases: 17. Germline V CDR1 and CDR2: LNHNV, YYDKDF (reference sequence). The CDR3 DNA reads as TGTGCCACCAGCCGCGCCCGGGGGACAGGGGTAGGAGGGACTGAAGCTTTCTTT. Translating gives CATSRARGTGVGGTEAFF.

The chain recombines TRBV7-9 with TRBJ2-7, with D perhaps matching TRBD2 (6 bases). Germline V gene sequence: CDR1 SEHNR, CDR2 FQNEAQ (reference sequence). This CDR3 comprises 13 residues. V was pared by 7 bases and J by 2 bases, with 12 bases between. The CDR3 reads CASTPTGAYEQYF. As DNA, the CDR3 is TGTGCCAGCACCCCAACGGGGGCCTACGAGCAGTACTTC.

The CDR3 protein is CASSSHSSPNTEAFF. The CDR3 region has the DNA TGTGCCAGCAGTTCGCACAGTTCCCCGAACACTGAAGCTTTCTTT. The chain links TRBV6-5 to TRBJ1-1; D remains ambiguous. Germline V gene sequence: CDR1 MNHEY, CDR2 SVGAGI. The CDR3 extends over 15 amino acids. Trimming pared 4 bases from V and 1 base from J, leaving 13 bases between.

The CDR3 loop is CASSLLDRDEQYF. Here the CDR3 DNA reads TGTGCCAGCAGCCTCTTGGACAGGGACGAGCAGTACTTC. The chain has TRBV6-1 and TRBJ2-7, with 8 bases matching TRBD1. CDR1 and CDR2 (germline): MNHNS, SASEGT. Losses at the gene ends were 6 bases for V and 5 bases for J; bases not matched to a gene: 6. The CDR3 length is 13 residues.

The chain joins TRBV4-1 to TRBJ1-1; no definite D call. V lost 4 bases and J 11 bases, leaving 20 bases between the germline ends. The CDR3 consists of 14 residues. The germline CDR1 and CDR2 sequences are MGHRA and YSYEKL. CDR3 DNA: TGCGCCAGCAGCCCCCGGGCAGGAACCCTACCGGCTTTCTTT. Translating gives CASSPRAGTLPAFF.

The chain employs TRBV27 and TRBJ2-1, with D perhaps TRBD2 (7 bases). Germline-derived CDR1 and CDR2 are MNHEY and SMNVEV (reference sequence). The CDR3 has 15 amino acids. V shed 7 bases and J shed 6 bases, with 19 bases lying between them. CDR3 region: CASTPGATGGNEQFF. DNA of the CDR3: TGTGCCAGCACACCAGGGGCCACGGGGGGCAATGAGCAGTTCTTC.

The V and J genes are TRBV7-2 and TRBJ2-4; D is tentatively TRBD1 or TRBD2 (5 bases each). Per germline, CDR1 SGHTA and CDR2 FQGNSA. Between the trimmed V and J ends, which lost 3 bases and 9 bases, there was a span of 9 bases. The CDR3 has 12 residues. The CDR3 here is CASSFGGGIQYF. The DNA of the CDR3 is TGTGCCAGCAGCTTTGGGGGTGGCATTCAGTACTTC.

The chain couples TRBV5-1 to TRBJ2-3; D possibly corresponds to TRBD2 (6 bases). The length of the CDR3 is 14 residues. The V end lost 2 bases, the J end lost 5 bases, and 12 bases lay between the germline ends. CDR1 and CDR2 from the germline V gene are SGHRS and YFSETQ. Written as DNA, the CDR3 is TGCGCCAGCAGCTTCTCGGCCGGGGGAGATACGCAGTATTTT. As protein: CASSFSAGGDTQYF.

The chain carries TRBV9 and TRBJ2-1, with D perhaps matching TRBD1 (6 bases). The V end lost 3 bases, the J end lost 5 bases, and 12 bases lay between the germline ends. Germline-derived CDR1 and CDR2 are SGDLS and YYNGEE. The CDR3 has 14 residues. The CDR3 sequence: CASSAKQGNNEQFF. In DNA, the CDR3 is TGTGCCAGCAGCGCAAAACAGGGAAACAATGAGCAGTTCTTC.

This clone was found once. The chain recombines TRBV6-4 with TRBJ1-1; unclear D gene. The CDR3 is 13 amino acids. In germline, CDR1 is MRHNA, CDR2 SNTAGT. Trimming left V 6 bases short and J 3 bases short, with 11 bases between. The CDR3 sequence is CASRKNGYTEAFF. The CDR3 bases are TGTGCCAGCAGAAAAAATGGATACACTGAAGCTTTCTTT.

This clone came up once. The CDR3 DNA reads as TGTGCCTGGAGTGCAGGGGCCGAAGCTTTCTTT. Encoded protein: CAWSAGAEAFF. The chain links TRBV30 to TRBJ1-1, with a possible D match to TRBD1 (6 bases). There are 11 residues in the CDR3. V was trimmed by 1 base and J by 8 bases, leaving 8 bases between them. The germline V gene encodes CDR1 GTSNPN and CDR2 SVGIG (reference sequence).

This clone was counted only a few times. The rearrangement joins TRBV6-1 to TRBJ1-6, with D maybe TRBD1 (5 bases). The CDR3 is 16 residues long. Germline values: CDR1 MNHNS, CDR2 SASEGT. The germline V and J ends were trimmed by 4 bases and 6 bases, with 16 bases remaining between them. This CDR3 is CASSGGAGWPNSPLHF. DNA of the CDR3: TGTGCCAGCAGTGGGGGTGCAGGGTGGCCTAATTCACCCCTCCACTTT.

The chain couples TRBV6-5 to TRBJ2-1; no clear D gene. CDR3 length equals 16 residues. The germline gives CDR1 MNHEY, CDR2 SVGAGI. Trimming pared 4 bases from V and 2 bases from J, leaving 15 bases between. The CDR3 DNA reads as TGTGCCAGCAGTTCGCACACCGTCCGGGCCTACAATGAGCAGTTCTTC. Translating gives CASSSHTVRAYNEQFF.

The J gene is TRBJ1-1, the V gene TRBV28; D perhaps matches TRBD1 (5 bases). This CDR3 comprises 16 residues. Trimming pared 6 bases from V and 1 base from J, leaving 18 bases between. Germline loops: CDR1 MDHEN, CDR2 SYDVKM. The CDR3 nucleotides read TGTGCCAGCAGGCCGCGGGACGCCGGGGGGAACACTGAAGCTTTCTTT. Protein product: CASRPRDAGGNTEAFF.

The chain uses TRBV5-6 and TRBJ2-7, with 9 bases that match TRBD1. V lost 4 bases to trimming and J lost 4 bases; unmatched junction nucleotides: 6. Looked up from germline, CDR1 is SGHDT and CDR2 is YYEEEE. The CDR3 spans 14 residues. CDR3 loop: CASSPRDRAYEQYV. The CDR3 region has the DNA TGTGCCAGCAGCCCTCGGGACAGGGCTTACGAGCAGTACGTC.

This sequence joins TRBV19 and TRBJ1-5; D is uncertain. The CDR3 extends over 13 amino acids. The germline V gene encodes CDR1 LNHDA and CDR2 SQIVND (reference sequence). V was cut by 5 bases and J by 7 bases, with 12 bases left in between. The CDR3 sequence is CASSSSREQPQHF. In DNA form, the CDR3 reads TGTGCCAGTAGTTCATCCCGAGAACAGCCCCAGCATTTT.

The chain combines TRBV10-1 with TRBJ1-1, with D unresolved. The CDR3 has 8 amino acids. Germline V gene lookup returns CDR1 WNHNN and CDR2 SYGVQD (reference sequence). Trimming removed 3 bases at V and 10 bases at J, with 0 bases between. The CDR3 region has the DNA TGCGCCAGCAGTGAAGCTTTCTTT. This sequence encodes CASSEAFF.

This clone was seen only once. The chain is built from TRBV7-3 and TRBJ2-1; 9 bases agree with TRBD2. Germline loops: CDR1 SGHTA, CDR2 FQGTGA. The CDR3 loop spans 14 amino acids. The V gene end was trimmed by 4 bases and the J gene end by 9 bases; junction bases not matched to a gene: 7. The CDR3: CASSWGGGAFEQFF. The DNA for the CDR3 is TGTGCCAGCAGCTGGGGCGGGGGGGCTTTTGAGCAGTTCTTC.

The J gene is TRBJ2-1, the V gene TRBV29-1; no clear D. Germline V CDR1 and CDR2: SQVTM, ANQGSEA. V dropped 4 bases and J dropped 7 bases, with 8 bases sitting between them. The CDR3 loop spans 11 amino acids. The CDR3 DNA follows: TGCAGCGTTGCACCTAGAAATGAGCAGTTCTTC. Translation gives CSVAPRNEQFF.

The chain carries TRBV29-1 and TRBJ2-5, with D possibly matching TRBD2 (6 bases). The CDR3 totals 12 residues. Trimming took off 6 bases at V and 5 bases at J, with 13 bases between the two ends. Germline V CDR1 and CDR2: SQVTM, ANQGSEA. Here the CDR3 DNA reads TGCAGCGTAACCTCGGGAGTGGAGACCCAGTACTTC. Protein product: CSVTSGVETQYF.

The rearrangement uses TRBV13 and TRBJ2-6; D is uncertain. The CDR3 is made up of 13 amino acids. Germline V CDR1 and CDR2: PRHDT, FYEKMQ (reference sequence). Between the trimmed V and J ends, which lost 6 bases and 4 bases, there was a span of 7 bases. The chain's CDR3 is CASSKAGANVLTF. For the CDR3, the DNA is TGTGCCAGCAGTAAGGCGGGGGCCAACGTCCTGACTTTC.

The V gene is TRBV9, the J gene TRBJ2-5; no firm D call. V lost 0 bases and J 5 bases, leaving 8 bases between the germline ends. Germline V gene sequence: CDR1 SGDLS, CDR2 YYNGEE. The CDR3 has 13 residues. As DNA, the CDR3 is TGTGCCAGCAGCGTAGGAACCGAGGAGACCCAGTACTTC. This translates into CASSVGTEETQYF.

This chain links TRBV27 with TRBJ1-4; possible D gene TRBD1, 5 bases. V was pared by 6 bases and J by 2 bases, with 13 bases between. In germline, CDR1 is MNHEY, CDR2 SMNVEV (reference sequence). The CDR3 is 15 amino acids. This CDR3 is CASRPRGATNEKLFF. The CDR3 DNA reads as TGTGCCAGCAGACCGAGGGGTGCGACTAATGAAAAACTGTTTTTT.